One sample yielded the 5 T cell receptor beta chains listed below, sequenced in a study of CD8+CD57+ T cells in acquired aplastic anemia. Profiles of TCR beta VDJ and CDR3 were generated from a genomic DNA template. TCRdb processed the reads anew with MiXCR; each CDR3 protein has one entry. The sample lists some 170,000 distinct CDR3 sequences; 45% to 55% were seen once. Sequenced patients had shown CD8+CD57+ cell expansion by flow cytometry. The sample comprised sorted CD4+, CD8+, or CD8+CD57+ T cells (not recorded which) from PBMCs. The source of these receptors is a human donor with aplastic anemia.

This chain links TRBV19 with TRBJ2-3; a weak D match, TRBD2 (6 bases). The V and J ends lost 2 bases and 0 bases respectively, with 9 bases between them. Germline CDR1 and CDR2: LNHDA and SQIVND (reference sequence). The CDR3 is 15 residues long. The DNA for the CDR3 is TGTGCCAGTAGTATAAGGCTAGCGAGCACAGATACGCAGTATTTT. This sequence encodes CASSIRLASTDTQYF.

V and J are TRBV12-3 or TRBV12-4 and TRBJ2-7; D gene ambiguous. The germline V and J ends were trimmed by 8 bases and 6 bases, with 14 bases remaining between them. The CDR3 has 12 amino acids. CDR3 nucleotide sequence: TGTGCCAGCTGCCTCGGTTTCGGCGAGCAGTACTTC. This gives the protein CASCLGFGEQYF.

This chain joins TRBV19 and TRBJ2-1, with D tentatively TRBD2 (6 bases). Germline V gene lookup returns CDR1 LNHDA and CDR2 SQIVND (reference sequence). CDR3 size: 12 residues. Trimming removed 7 bases at V and 3 bases at J, with 7 bases between. In DNA, the CDR3 is TGTGCCAGTACGGGGGTCTACAATGAGCAGTTCTTC. Translation: CASTGVYNEQFF.

This clonotype was counted at least ten times. In DNA, the CDR3 is TGTGCCAGCAGCTGGAAGGACGGTCAGGTCACTGAAGCTTTCTTT. Residues: CASSWKDGQVTEAFF. The chain recombines TRBV5-8 with TRBJ1-1; unclear D gene. Germline CDR1 and CDR2: SGHTS and YDEGEE. This CDR3 has 15 amino acids. The V end lost 3 bases, the J end lost 4 bases, and 16 bases lay between the germline ends.

This clonotype has ten or more counts. The genes are TRBV5-6 and TRBJ2-2; TRBD2 might be the D (6 bases). Germline-derived CDR1 and CDR2 are SGHDT and YYEEEE. The V gene lost 7 bases and the J gene lost 0 bases, with 10 bases spanning the gap. This CDR3 has 14 residues. The CDR3 is CASQEGSNTGELFF. DNA of the CDR3: TGTGCCAGCCAGGAGGGATCGAACACCGGGGAGCTGTTTTTT.